A single sample is the source of the 9 T cell receptor beta chains below, sequenced in a study of T-cell memory formation after mild COVID-19. TCRdb re-called the 5' RACE reads with MiXCR, one entry per CDR3 protein. The data contain roughly 610,000 distinct CDR3 sequences, around 15% of them seen just once; the ten biggest clones take up roughly 7.8%. Sequencing was performed on PBMCs or a T cell subset sorted from them (not recorded which). The receptors come from an adult woman who had mild COVID-19 (a few samples of this study predate the infection). Cell type and time point are not known.

This clonotype was counted between two and nine times. This chain uses TRBV4-2 with TRBJ1-5, with D uncertain. Trimming took 0 bases from V and 4 from J, leaving 10 bases between them. The CDR3 extends over 15 amino acids. Germline V gene data show CDR1 as LGHNA and CDR2 as YNFKEQ. Written as DNA, the CDR3 is TGTGCCAGCAGCCAAGAAAACATTAGAAATCAGCCCCAGCATTTT. Its protein is CASSQENIRNQPQHF.

J is TRBJ2-7 and V is TRBV29-1, with 9 positions matching TRBD1. J was trimmed by 2 bases and V by 5 bases; bases with no gene match: 7. The CDR3 contains 14 residues. Germline V gene sequence: CDR1 SQVTM, CDR2 ANQGSEA. The CDR3 region is CSVRVRQGAYEQYF. The CDR3 DNA reads as TGCAGCGTTCGGGTCCGACAGGGGGCCTACGAGCAGTACTTC.

The chain combines TRBV19 with TRBJ1-1; D remains ambiguous. This CDR3 comprises 13 residues. The germline gives CDR1 LNHDA, CDR2 SQIVND (reference sequence). The V gene lost 11 bases and the J gene lost 4 bases, with 17 bases spanning the gap. The CDR3 region is CASYKTRGTEAFF. The CDR3 DNA reads as TGTGCCTCTTACAAGACCCGGGGCACTGAAGCTTTCTTT.

The J gene is TRBJ2-3, the V gene TRBV2; 7 bases align to TRBD1. From germline, CDR1 is SNHLY and CDR2 FYNNEI. The V and J ends lost 10 bases and 1 base, in that order; junction bases with no gene match: 2. This CDR3 spans 12 amino acids. CDR3 coding DNA: TGTGCCATAGACAGGGGCACAGATACGCAGTATTTT. This translates into CAIDRGTDTQYF. Drawing the rest from reference TRBV2 and TRBJ2-3, the complete variable domain is EPEVTQTPSHQVTQMGQEVILRCVPISNHLYFYWYRQILGQKVEFLVSFYNNEISEKSEIFDDQFSVERPDGSNFTLKIRSTKLEDSAMYFCAIDRGTDTQYFGPGTRLTVL.

The sample holds a few counts of this clonotype. This chain uses TRBV30 with TRBJ2-5; D is unclear. Germline V gene lookup returns CDR1 GTSNPN and CDR2 SVGIG (reference sequence). This CDR3 is 14 amino acids long. The V gene lost 5 bases and the J gene lost 4 bases, with 17 bases spanning the gap. CDR3 residues: CAWCLGQGRETQYF. Written as DNA, the CDR3 is TGTGCCTGGTGCCTCGGCCAAGGACGAGAGACCCAGTACTTC.

This clonotype was seen ten or more times. V usage is TRBV5-1 and J usage is TRBJ2-3; 9 bases agree with TRBD1. CDR1 and CDR2 (germline): SGHRS, YFSETQ. There are 14 residues in the CDR3. V dropped 3 bases and J dropped 5; count of bases not matched to a gene: 4. Written as DNA, the CDR3 is TGCGCCAGCAGCTCGGGACAGGGCAAAGATACGCAGTATTTT. It codes for CASSSGQGKDTQYF. Together with reference TRBV5-1 and TRBJ2-3, the CDR3 gives the full variable domain: KAGVTQTPRYLIKTRGQQVTLSCSPISGHRSVSWYQQTPGQGLQFLFEYFSETQRNKGNFPGRFSGRQFSNSRSEMNVSTLELGDSALYLCASSSGQGKDTQYFGPGTRLTVL.

This clonotype was found a few times. The genes are TRBV18 and TRBJ2-5, with D possibly being TRBD2 (5 bases). Germline V lookup: CDR1 KGHSH, CDR2 LQKENI. The CDR3 has 14 residues. Between the trimmed V and J ends, which lost 2 bases and 10 bases, there was a span of 17 bases. In DNA, the CDR3 is TGTGCCAGCTCACCAGACGGAGGCAACTGGAGCCAGTACTTC. Translation: CASSPDGGNWSQYF.

This clonotype was observed a handful of times. The V and J genes are TRBV6-2 or TRBV6-3 and TRBJ2-6; unclear D gene. The ends were cut back, 6 bases at V and 0 bases at J, with 9 bases in the middle. The germline V gene encodes CDR1 MNHEY and CDR2 SVGEGT. The CDR3 length is 15 residues. The CDR3 reads CASSLDISGANVLTF. DNA of the CDR3: TGTGCCAGCAGCCTCGACATCTCTGGGGCCAACGTCCTGACTTTC.

Here the CDR3 reads CASSQEGFNQPQHF. In nucleotides, the CDR3 is TGTGCCAGCAGCCAAGAGGGGTTTAATCAGCCCCAGCATTTT. The rearrangement uses TRBV3-1 and TRBJ1-5, with D uncertain. CDR1 is LGHDT and CDR2 is YNNKEL in the germline V gene (reference sequence). The V end lost 0 bases, the J end lost 4 bases, and 7 bases lay between the germline ends. There are 14 residues in the CDR3.